This T cell receptor (beta chain) was recorded in a study of control samples from healthy donors and cancer patients. The trim removed 0 bases at V and 8 bases at J, leaving 8 bases unmatched. Germline CDR1 MNHEY, CDR2 SVGAGI. CDR3 length equals 15 residues. Measured with immunoSEQ multiplex PCR; TCRdb has only the in-frame clones, and not every one. The sample has 130,000 or so clones, more than 70% seen once. Sequencing input: blood. This sequence joins TRBV6-5 and TRBJ1-2, with 8 positions matching TRBD1. This TCR came from a man in his fifties in good health. CDR3 coding DNA: TGTGCCAGCAGTTACTCCCCCTCAGGGGGCGACGGCTACACCTTC. Protein sequence: CASSYSPSGGDGYTF.